Shown below are 15 T cell receptor beta chains from a single sample sequenced in a study of blood T cell repertoires in COVID-19. Some clones are missing from TCRdb's copy, which holds only in-frame ones; the method was immunoSEQ multiplex PCR. The table includes fewer than 350,000 clones, roughly 85% detected once. The sample taken for sequencing was PBMCs or T cells enriched from blood (not recorded which). The receptors here all came from a woman in her thirties who had been exposed to COVID-19.

This clone was detected once. The chain carries TRBV10-1 and TRBJ2-7, with 9 bases matching TRBD1. CDR1 is WNHNN and CDR2 is SYGVQD in the germline V gene (reference sequence). Germline trimming cut 3 bases from V and 4 bases from J; bases unmatched to any gene: 10. This CDR3 spans 16 amino acids. The CDR3 DNA is TGCGCCAGCAGTGACCCTAGACAGGGGGGGAAGTACGAGCAGTACTTC. Translated, it gives CASSDPRQGGKYEQYF.

This clone showed up just once. The chain joins TRBV4-3 to TRBJ1-1; tentatively, D is TRBD1 (5 bases). Trimming took 0 bases from V and 1 from J, leaving 12 bases between them. The CDR3 runs to 16 residues. CDR1 is LGHNA and CDR2 is YSLEER in the germline V gene. DNA of the CDR3: TGCGCCAGCAGCCAAGATTTCGACAGAAAGAACACTGAAGCTTTCTTT. Translation gives CASSQDFDRKNTEAFF.

The chain couples TRBV5-1 to TRBJ1-2, with D possibly matching TRBD1 (6 bases). Germline-derived CDR1 and CDR2 are SGHRS and YFSETQ. Deletions cut 0 bases from V and 4 bases from J, with 10 bases between. The CDR3 is made up of 14 amino acids. CDR3 residues: CASSLEEDSYGYTF. Written as DNA, the CDR3 is TGCGCCAGCAGCTTGGAAGAGGACAGCTATGGCTACACCTTC.

This clone was detected a few times. This chain connects TRBV7-2 to TRBJ1-5; D possibly corresponds to TRBD1 (6 bases). Trimming took 5 bases from V and 2 from J, leaving 10 bases between them. Germline CDR1 is SGHTA and CDR2 is FQGNSA. The CDR3 has 14 amino acids. Here the CDR3 reads CASSQNRGNQPQHF. CDR3 DNA: TGTGCCAGCAGCCAGAACAGGGGCAATCAGCCCCAGCATTTT.

The chain employs TRBV6-2 or TRBV6-3 and TRBJ2-7, with TRBD1 matching 7 bases. V trimming: 6 bases; J trimming: 2 bases; junction bases outside the gene matches: 4. The CDR3 consists of 13 residues. Germline CDR1 reads MNHEY; CDR2 reads SVGEGT. CDR3 nucleotide sequence: TGTGCCAGCAGCCCGACAGGGACCTACGAGCAGTACTTC. This codes for CASSPTGTYEQYF.

This chain joins TRBV5-1 and TRBJ1-2; possibly TRBD1 for D (6 bases). The CDR3 has 16 amino acids. The V end lost 1 base, the J end lost 6 bases, and 19 bases lay between the germline ends. The germline V gene encodes CDR1 SGHRS and CDR2 YFSETQ. The CDR3 bases are TGCGCCAGCAGCTTGCCGTTGACGCAGGGGAGGGATGGCTACACCTTC. The encoded protein is CASSLPLTQGRDGYTF. Filled out from reference TRBV5-1 and TRBJ1-2, the complete variable domain reads KAGVTQTPRYLIKTRGQQVTLSCSPISGHRSVSWYQQTPGQGLQFLFEYFSETQRNKGNFPGRFSGRQFSNSRSEMNVSTLELGDSALYLCASSLPLTQGRDGYTFGSGTRLTVV.

This chain joins TRBV18 and TRBJ2-7; 7 bases fit TRBD1. Germline CDR1 and CDR2: KGHSH and LQKENI. J gave up 0 bases and V 4 bases, and 3 bases lay outside the gene matches. The CDR3 contains 14 residues. Written as DNA, the CDR3 is TGTGCCAGCTCACTAGACAGGGCCTCCTACGAGCAGTACTTC. Translated, it gives CASSLDRASYEQYF.

This clone was found many times. The genes are TRBV4-2 and TRBJ2-7, with D hard to call. V lost 0 bases, J lost 2 bases, and 11 bases lay in between. The CDR3 consists of 15 residues. Germline V gene sequence: CDR1 LGHNA, CDR2 YNFKEQ. This CDR3 reads CASSQDTHPTYEQYF. The CDR3 bases are TGTGCCAGCAGCCAAGATACTCACCCCACCTACGAGCAGTACTTC.

The rearrangement links TRBV19 to TRBJ1-2; D not certain. The CDR3 totals 12 residues. Trimming left V 9 bases short and J 0 bases short, with 8 bases between. CDR1 and CDR2 from the germline V gene are LNHDA and SQIVND (reference sequence). The CDR3: CASRASNYGYTF. Here the CDR3 DNA reads TGTGCCAGCCGAGCCTCTAACTATGGCTACACCTTC.

The V call is TRBV6-5, the J call TRBJ2-4, with 7 bases lining up with TRBD1. V shed 0 bases, J shed 1 base, and the junction held 3 bases outside the gene matches. The germline CDR1 and CDR2 sequences are MNHEY and SVGAGI. CDR3 length equals 16 residues. CDR3 loop: CASSYSSRGAKNIQYF. Written as DNA, the CDR3 is TGTGCCAGCAGTTACTCGAGCAGGGGGGCCAAAAACATTCAGTACTTC.

This clone was picked up a small number of times. This rearrangement joins TRBV28 to TRBJ1-2, with 8 nucleotides matching TRBD1. Germline V gene data show CDR1 as MDHEN and CDR2 as SYDVKM. The CDR3 sequence is 14 residues long. The J segment lost 4 bases and the V segment lost 4 bases, leaving 5 bases of the junction unmatched. CDR3 DNA: TGTGCCAGCAGTTGGGGACAGGCACTCTATGGCTACACCTTC. Encoded protein: CASSWGQALYGYTF.

The chain is built from TRBV4-2 and TRBJ2-2; D perhaps matches TRBD1 (5 bases). Germline CDR1 and CDR2: LGHNA and YNFKEQ. V was shortened by 2 bases and J by 3 bases, with 10 bases between the two germline ends. This CDR3 is 15 amino acids long. The CDR3 sequence: CASSQRGSDTGELFF. The CDR3 bases are TGTGCCAGCAGCCAAAGGGGATCCGACACCGGGGAGCTGTTTTTT.

This clone was seen a single time. The V and J genes are TRBV7-9 and TRBJ2-7, with 14 bases lining up with TRBD2. This CDR3 has 16 amino acids. Losses at the gene ends were 5 bases for V and 4 bases for J; bases not matched to a gene: 7. Germline V gene sequence: CDR1 SEHNR, CDR2 FQNEAQ (reference sequence). The CDR3 DNA follows: TGTGCCAGCAGCGGGACTAGCGGGAGTAGTGGATACGAGCAGTACTTC. This encodes CASSGTSGSSGYEQYF.

This clone has just a few counts. The V call is TRBV6-5, the J call TRBJ2-1; 10 bases line up with TRBD2. Germline V gives CDR1 MNHEY, CDR2 SVGAGI. This CDR3 contains 14 residues. V shed 2 bases and J 9 bases; nucleotides not matched to a gene: 4. The CDR3 protein is CASSYVAGGSEQFF. CDR3 sequence (DNA): TGTGCCAGCAGTTACGTAGCGGGAGGAAGTGAGCAGTTCTTC.

The CDR3 coding sequence is TGCGCCAGCAGCCAACTAGCGGAATACAATGAGCAGTTCTTC. Protein sequence: CASSQLAEYNEQFF. This chain connects TRBV4-1 to TRBJ2-1; 7 bases agree with TRBD2. The ends lost 2 bases at V and 4 bases at J; junction bases unmatched: 2. CDR3 length: 14 amino acids. CDR1 is MGHRA and CDR2 is YSYEKL in the germline V gene.